This TCR beta chain was documented in a study of CD8 T cells in Susac syndrome. The length of the CDR3 is 14 residues. J lost 5 bases, V lost 4 bases, and 7 bases had no gene match. CDR1 is GTSNPN and CDR2 is SVGIG in the germline V gene (reference sequence). The authors reverse transcribed about 0.5 to 1 ug RNA with random hexamers. TCRdb ran MiXCR on the immunoSEQ multiplex PCR reads and lists one entry per CDR3 protein. Of about 200,000 distinct CDR3 sequences detected, approximately 94% appear once; the ten largest clones hold 0.1%. V is TRBV30 and J is TRBJ1-1; TRBD1 matches 10 bases. The sequenced sample consisted of CD4+ T cells from PBMCs. The sequence was collected from a human donor in good health. CDR3 in amino acids: CAWIRQGARTEAFF. CDR3 DNA: TGTGCCTGGATTCGACAGGGGGCGCGGACTGAAGCTTTCTTT.